This TCR beta chain was observed in a study of radiation and T cells in renal cell carcinoma. TCRdb keeps only in-frame clones here, not all; method: immunoSEQ multiplex PCR. The repertoire holds tens of thousands of clones, with roughly three quarters as singletons. Time point: baseline pretreatment blood. Documented treatment: 15 Gy SBRT to primary tumor, nephrectomy 4 weeks later. After SBRT, blood was collected at 2 and 4 weeks, plus baseline. Specimen: blood, collected from a patient whose treatment included radiotherapy and nephrectomy. The clonotype originates from a man aged 60 to 69 with renal cell carcinoma.

The CDR3 DNA reads TGTGCCAGCTCACCACAATCAGAGGGGGGACCGTACTTC. This encodes CASSPQSEGGPYF. The V call is TRBV18, the J call TRBJ2-4; D tentatively fits TRBD1 or TRBD2 (6 bases each). The CDR3 spans 13 residues. Between the trimmed V and J ends, which lost 1 base and 15 bases, there was a span of 16 bases. The germline V gene has CDR1 KGHSH and CDR2 LQKENI.